A single sample is the source of the 20 T cell receptor beta chains below, sequenced in a study of graft-versus-host responses after intestinal transplantation. The table came from immunoSEQ multiplex PCR; TCRdb's copy has only in-frame clones and leaves some out. This table has over 80,000 clones, 90% to 95% appearing once. Their antigens are not known. Specimen: unstimulated CD4+ T cells sorted from spleen or lymph node cells, collected before transplant. The receptors were gathered from a human donor who was the organ donor for an intestinal transplant.

V gene TRBV6-5 combines with J gene TRBJ1-6, with D tentatively TRBD1 (5 bases). The V and J ends lost 6 bases and 6 bases respectively, with 12 bases between them. This CDR3 contains 14 residues. Germline V CDR1 and CDR2: MNHEY, SVGAGI. CDR3 sequence (DNA): TGTGCCAGCAGCCTAACAGGCGCTAATTCACCCCTCCACTTT. As protein: CASSLTGANSPLHF.

The genes are TRBV27 and TRBJ1-1; 9 bases match TRBD1. V shed 5 bases, J shed 1 base, and the junction held 11 bases outside the gene matches. CDR3 length: 17 residues. CDR1 is MNHEY and CDR2 is SMNVEV in the germline V gene (reference sequence). In DNA form, the CDR3 reads TGTGCCAGCAGTCCGGACAGGGGAGGCTGGGGGAACACTGAAGCTTTCTTT. Its protein product is CASSPDRGGWGNTEAFF.

The gene calls are TRBV4-2 and TRBJ2-5; 7 positions match TRBD2. This CDR3 region has 17 residues. CDR1 LGHNA and CDR2 YNFKEQ come from the germline V gene. The junction had 13 bases not matched to a gene; V was cut back by 1 base and J by 5 bases. The CDR3 DNA reads TGTGCCAGCAGCCAAGGGCACGGGGGAACGCGGGGGGAGACCCAGTACTTC. Translated: CASSQGHGGTRGETQYF.

This sequence joins TRBV5-1 and TRBJ1-2, with D possibly TRBD1 on 6 matching bases. Germline CDR1 SGHRS, CDR2 YFSETQ. Trimming removed 0 bases from V and 1 base from J, with 16 bases in between. This CDR3 spans 17 amino acids. CDR3 sequence: CASSLEGENRGNYGYTF. The DNA for the CDR3 is TGCGCCAGCAGCTTGGAGGGGGAGAACCGAGGTAACTATGGCTACACCTTC.

The chain links TRBV6-5 to TRBJ2-3, with D hard to call. V lost 0 bases and J 3 bases, leaving 7 bases between the germline ends. Looked up from germline, CDR1 is MNHEY and CDR2 is SVGAGI. The CDR3 contains 14 residues. Here the CDR3 reads CASSYSQVTDTQYF. DNA of the CDR3: TGTGCCAGCAGTTACTCGCAGGTTACAGATACGCAGTATTTT.

The chain is built from TRBV19 and TRBJ2-7, with TRBD2 identical over 12 bases. The V segment lost 8 bases and the J segment 7 bases; nucleotides outside the gene matches: 6. Germline CDR1 LNHDA, CDR2 SQIVND (reference sequence). The CDR3 covers 13 residues. DNA for the CDR3: TGTGCCAGTGGGGGGCTAGCGGGAGGGGAGCAGTACTTC. It yields the protein CASGGLAGGEQYF.

The chain joins TRBV12-5 to TRBJ2-7; D is ambiguous. The germline gives CDR1 LGHNT, CDR2 FRNRAP. This CDR3 comprises 18 residues. Between the trimmed V and J ends, which lost 4 bases and 2 bases, there was a span of 24 bases. The CDR3 region is CASGSWVGRLGRPYEQYF. The CDR3 nucleotides are TGTGCTAGTGGTTCCTGGGTTGGGCGTTTGGGCCGCCCCTACGAGCAGTACTTC.

This chain joins TRBV4-3 and TRBJ1-6, with TRBD1 matching over 9 bases. The length of the CDR3 is 18 residues. The germline V gene has CDR1 LGHNA and CDR2 YSLEER. V lost 0 bases, J lost 8 bases, and 11 bases stayed unmatched. CDR3 region: CASSQDTVSTGGDSPLHF. CDR3 sequence (DNA): TGCGCCAGCAGCCAAGATACTGTGAGCACAGGGGGCGATTCACCCCTCCACTTT.

The V gene is TRBV7-8, the J gene TRBJ1-1; D perhaps matches TRBD1 (6 bases). Germline assignment: CDR1 SGHVS and CDR2 FQNEAQ. The V end lost 1 base, the J end lost 1 base, and 10 bases lay between the germline ends. This CDR3 comprises 15 residues. The CDR3 here is CASSLERDTNTEAFF. CDR3 nucleotide sequence: TGTGCCAGCAGCTTAGAGCGGGACACGAACACTGAAGCTTTCTTT.

V is TRBV6-5 and J is TRBJ1-2, with 7 nucleotides matching TRBD1. This CDR3 region has 15 residues. J gave up 4 bases and V 7 bases, and 12 bases lay outside the gene matches. The germline V gene encodes CDR1 MNHEY and CDR2 SVGAGI. The chain's CDR3 is CASTPGQERGYGYTF. In DNA form, the CDR3 reads TGTGCCAGCACCCCAGGACAGGAAAGGGGCTATGGCTACACCTTC.

V usage is TRBV7-9 and J usage is TRBJ2-6, with 7 nucleotides matching TRBD2. Germline V CDR1 and CDR2: SEHNR, FQNEAQ (reference sequence). The V and J ends lost 2 bases and 3 bases, in that order; junction bases with no gene match: 10. CDR3 length equals 18 residues. CDR3 in DNA: TGTGCCAGCAGCTTATGGGGGGGGGTTGTGCGTGGGGCCAACGTCCTGACTTTC. Its translation is CASSLWGGVVRGANVLTF. Using reference TRBV7-9 and TRBJ2-6 for the parts outside the CDR3, the full variable domain is DTGVSQNPRHKITKRGQNVTFRCDPISEHNRLYWYRQTLGQGPEFLTYFQNEAQLEKSRLLSDRFSAERPKGSFSTLEIQRTEQGDSAMYLCASSLWGGVVRGANVLTFGAGSRLTVL.

CDR3 sequence (DNA): TGTGCCAGTAGTATTTCTTCGACAGGTTGGAATTCACCCCTCCACTTT. Amino acids: CASSISSTGWNSPLHF. This chain uses TRBV19 with TRBJ1-6; TRBD1 is a possible D gene (6 bases). CDR3 length: 16 amino acids. Deletions cut 3 bases from V and 7 bases from J, with 16 bases between. Germline CDR1 is LNHDA and CDR2 is SQIVND (reference sequence).

The chain joins TRBV7-2 to TRBJ1-4; D might be TRBD1 (5 bases). V was cut by 1 base and J by 8 bases, with 11 bases left in between. CDR1 is SGHTA and CDR2 is FQGNSA in the germline V gene. CDR3 length: 14 residues. The CDR3 loop reads CASSLGTKGEKLFF. The CDR3 DNA sequence: TGTGCCAGCAGCTTAGGGACAAAGGGGGAAAAACTGTTTTTT.

The chain uses TRBV4-2 and TRBJ1-2, with D uncertain. Germline CDR1 and CDR2: LGHNA and YNFKEQ. This CDR3 spans 11 amino acids. Trimming removed 5 bases from V and 8 bases from J, with 9 bases in between. In nucleotides, the CDR3 is TGTGCCAGCAGCAACAATTCAGGCTACACCTTC. Translated: CASSNNSGYTF.

This clone has only one observation. Compared with germline, one end of the junction differs, possibly owing to a read error. The J gene is TRBJ2-7, the V gene TRBV6-1; D might be TRBD2 (6 bases). CDR3 length: 16 amino acids. CDR1 and CDR2 (germline): MNHNS, SASEGT. This CDR3 reads CASSEAGRRGSYEQCF. The CDR3 coding sequence is TGTGCCAGCAGTGAAGCGGGAAGGAGGGGCTCGTACGAGCAGTGCTTC.

The J gene is TRBJ1-6, the V gene TRBV7-9, with D unresolved. The CDR3 runs 17 residues. The germline V gene has CDR1 SEHNR and CDR2 FQNEAQ (reference sequence). The V end was cut by 4 bases, the J end by 0 bases, with 13 bases between. CDR3 nucleotide sequence: TGTGCCAGCAGCTCGTTTTTCGCCGGCTCCTATAATTCACCCCTCCACTTT. It encodes CASSSFFAGSYNSPLHF.

The chain joins TRBV7-2 to TRBJ2-5; tentative D call: TRBD1 (5 bases). The J call is uncertain, as TRBJ2-7 better fits the DNA end. Germline V CDR1 and CDR2: SGHTA, FQGNSA. This CDR3 spans 15 amino acids. The CDR3 sequence is CASSLDAGSNYEQYF. The DNA for the CDR3 is TGTGCCAGCAGCTTAGACGCAGGGTCCAACTACGAGCAGTACTTC.

The chain carries TRBV4-2 and TRBJ1-5; D is unclear. The CDR3 contains 13 residues. V was pared by 0 bases and J by 5 bases, with 5 bases between. CDR1 is LGHNA, CDR2 YNFKEQ, per germline. CDR3 loop: CASSQDRYQPQHF. CDR3 coding DNA: TGTGCCAGCAGCCAAGATCGGTATCAGCCCCAGCATTTT.

This clone was found a few times. This chain links TRBV19 with TRBJ1-1; 9 positions agree with TRBD1. The CDR3 is 14 residues long. Germline assignment: CDR1 LNHDA and CDR2 SQIVND (reference sequence). V was clipped by 8 bases and J by 6 bases; unmatched bases: 10. The CDR3 region is CASRISGTGPEAFF. In DNA form, the CDR3 reads TGTGCCAGTCGCATCTCCGGGACAGGGCCTGAAGCTTTCTTT.

The chain combines TRBV19 with TRBJ2-7; maybe TRBD1 (7 bases). The germline V gene encodes CDR1 LNHDA and CDR2 SQIVND (reference sequence). With 3 bases removed from V and 4 bases from J, the gap between germline ends came to 16 bases. The CDR3 covers 15 residues. This CDR3 reads CASSIRGDSKYEQYF. CDR3 sequence (DNA): TGTGCCAGTAGTATCAGGGGGGACAGCAAATACGAGCAGTACTTC.